This passage covers 14 T cell receptor beta chains from one sample sequenced in a study of Ad26.COV2.S vaccination and SARS-CoV-2 variants (dated by TCRdb to the early 2020s). Library method: the immunoSEQ multiplex PCR assay. This immuneACCESS table, as held by TCRdb, lists in-frame sequences with V and J called but not all clones. Of the missing ones, under half trace to an unresolved V gene in checked studies; the others have no known cause. The sample includes hundreds of thousands of clones, with more than 80% observed a single time. The ten largest make up roughly 1.5% of the sample. The meaning of the sample's treatment or condition label: about 20 received Ad26.COV2.S at low or high dose, single or two shots; 5 received placebo; per-sample allocation not given. For vaccine and placebo recipients, repertoires were sequenced using samples collected on day 63 after the first injection. This material consisted of peripheral blood, taken in a trial of Ad26.COV2.S vaccine versus placebo. These receptors were collected from a person between 18 and 59 years old who received the Ad26.COV2.S COVID-19 vaccine or a placebo.

V and J are TRBV5-4 and TRBJ2-1, with a weak D call TRBD2 (5 bases). V lost 0 bases and J lost 8, with 6 bases in between. The CDR3 covers 12 residues. Germline-derived CDR1 and CDR2 are SGHNT and YYREEE (reference sequence). CDR3 region: CASSLGGHEQFF. The CDR3 DNA is TGTGCCAGCAGCTTGGGCGGGCATGAGCAGTTCTTC.

The V gene is TRBV7-2, the J gene TRBJ1-3; D remains ambiguous. Per germline, CDR1 SGHTA and CDR2 FQGNSA. This CDR3 comprises 16 residues. V lost 1 base and J lost 1, with 11 bases in between. The CDR3 nucleotides read TGTGCCAGCAGCTTAGTGGGGTTGGAGTCTGGAAACACCATATATTTT. Its protein is CASSLVGLESGNTIYF.

This chain joins TRBV18 and TRBJ1-1, with 7 bases fitting TRBD1. Germline CDR1 reads KGHSH; CDR2 reads LQKENI. There are 13 residues in the CDR3. V gave up 3 bases and J gave up 6 bases; unmatched junction bases: 4. In DNA, the CDR3 is TGTGCCAGCTCACCCCGACAGGGCGCTGAAGCTTTCTTT. This translates into CASSPRQGAEAFF.

This chain joins TRBV10-3 and TRBJ2-5, with 7 bases fitting TRBD1. Germline trimming cut 3 bases from V and 5 bases from J; bases unmatched to any gene: 3. The CDR3 contains 13 residues. The germline gives CDR1 ENHRY, CDR2 SYGVKD. CDR3 in amino acids: CAISEGDSETQYF. The CDR3 coding sequence is TGTGCCATCAGTGAAGGGGACAGTGAGACCCAGTACTTC.

The chain couples TRBV7-9 to TRBJ2-7; D might be TRBD1 or TRBD2, each matching 5 bases. The germline V gene has CDR1 SEHNR and CDR2 FQNEAQ (reference sequence). The length of the CDR3 is 13 residues. With 8 bases removed from V and 4 bases from J, the gap between germline ends came to 15 bases. CDR3 protein: CASLRGPGYEQYF. CDR3 nucleotide sequence: TGTGCCAGCCTTCGGGGCCCAGGGTACGAGCAGTACTTC.

This clone was found a few times. The sample carries other DNA sequences with the same CDR3. V gene TRBV6-6 combines with J gene TRBJ2-5, with D unclear. The CDR3 runs 11 residues. Germline CDR1 is MNHNY and CDR2 is SVGAGI (reference sequence). V was shortened by 2 bases and J by 5 bases, with 3 bases between the two germline ends. CDR3 sequence reads: CASSYGETQYF. CDR3 DNA sequence: TGTGCCAGCAGTTACGGGGAGACCCAGTACTTC.

This chain connects TRBV7-9 to TRBJ2-2; D not certain. Trimming pared 7 bases from V and 2 bases from J, leaving 17 bases between. Germline V gene sequence: CDR1 SEHNR, CDR2 FQNEAQ (reference sequence). The CDR3 is 16 amino acids. The CDR3 loop is CASTSQTAVNTGELFF. As DNA, the CDR3 is TGTGCCAGCACCTCCCAGACTGCCGTTAACACCGGGGAGCTGTTTTTT.

This chain joins TRBV10-3 and TRBJ2-7; either TRBD1 or TRBD2 may fit D (6 bases each). CDR1 is ENHRY, CDR2 SYGVKD, per germline. V was cut by 5 bases and J by 7 bases, with 15 bases left in between. The CDR3 length is 13 residues. The CDR3 DNA is TGTGCCATCAGTTGGGGGGCACTGGGTGAGCAGTACTTC. Encoded protein: CAISWGALGEQYF.

Only one count was recorded for this clone. V gene TRBV10-2 combines with J gene TRBJ2-1; 9 bases fit TRBD2. Germline trimming cut 11 bases from V and 3 bases from J; bases unmatched to any gene: 11. Germline V CDR1 and CDR2: WSHSY, SAAADI. The CDR3 covers 15 residues. DNA for the CDR3: TGCGCCGCCTCACGGCGGGGGGGAGTCTACAATGAGCAGTTCTTC. Amino acid sequence: CAASRRGGVYNEQFF.

CDR3 protein: CATSDRGYEQFF. DNA for the CDR3: TGTGCCACCAGTGACCGGGGATATGAGCAGTTCTTC. The chain is built from TRBV24-1 and TRBJ2-1, with TRBD2 as a possible D gene (5 bases). CDR1 is KGHDR, CDR2 SFDVKD, per germline. Trimming removed 4 bases at V and 8 bases at J, with 8 bases between. The CDR3 contains 12 residues.

In DNA form, the CDR3 reads TGTGCCAGCAGTGCCCCGGGACTAGCGGGAGCCGGGCAGTTCTTC. It translates to CASSAPGLAGAGQFF. J is TRBJ2-1 and V is TRBV6-4; TRBD2 aligns across 14 bases. This CDR3 region has 15 residues. Losses at the gene ends were 4 bases for V and 12 bases for J; bases not matched to a gene: 8. The germline gives CDR1 MRHNA, CDR2 SNTAGT.

The V and J genes are TRBV30 and TRBJ2-2; either TRBD1 or TRBD2 may supply D (6 bases each). CDR3 length: 13 amino acids. Trimming cost V 2 bases and J 7 bases, with 11 bases left between them. Germline V gives CDR1 GTSNPN, CDR2 SVGIG (reference sequence). This CDR3 reads CAWSPEGHGELFF. The CDR3 region has the DNA TGTGCCTGGAGTCCGGAGGGACACGGGGAGCTGTTTTTT.

The V and J genes are TRBV11-2 and TRBJ1-2; D is unresolved. This CDR3 contains 13 residues. With 2 bases removed from V and 5 bases from J, the gap between germline ends came to 9 bases. Germline lookup yields CDR1 SGHAT and CDR2 FQNNGV. The CDR3, as DNA: TGTGCCAGCAGCTTATACGGATTATATGGCTACACCTTC. Its translation: CASSLYGLYGYTF.

The rearrangement links TRBV5-1 to TRBJ1-4, with TRBD1 identical over 8 bases. CDR1 and CDR2 from the germline V gene are SGHRS and YFSETQ. The J segment lost 5 bases and the V segment lost 4 bases, leaving 4 bases of the junction unmatched. The CDR3 has 14 residues. The CDR3 nucleotides are TGCGCCAGCAGCCGGGACAGGATAAATGAAAAACTGTTTTTT. Protein product: CASSRDRINEKLFF.